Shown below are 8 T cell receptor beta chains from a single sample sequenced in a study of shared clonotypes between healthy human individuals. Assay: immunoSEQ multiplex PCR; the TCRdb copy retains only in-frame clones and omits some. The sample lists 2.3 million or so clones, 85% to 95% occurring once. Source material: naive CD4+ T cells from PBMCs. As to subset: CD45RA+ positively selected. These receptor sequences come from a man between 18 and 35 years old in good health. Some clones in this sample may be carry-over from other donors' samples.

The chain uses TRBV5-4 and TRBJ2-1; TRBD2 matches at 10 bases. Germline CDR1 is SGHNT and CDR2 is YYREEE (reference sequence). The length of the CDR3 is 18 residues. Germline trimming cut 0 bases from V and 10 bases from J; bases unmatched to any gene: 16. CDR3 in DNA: TGTGCCAGCAGCTTGGCAAGGGACGAGCGGGAGGGCCGAGGGGAGCAGTTCTTC. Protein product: CASSLARDEREGRGEQFF.

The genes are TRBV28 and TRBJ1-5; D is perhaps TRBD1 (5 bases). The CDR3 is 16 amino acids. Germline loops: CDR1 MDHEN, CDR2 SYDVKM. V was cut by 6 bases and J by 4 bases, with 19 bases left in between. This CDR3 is CASRRMGDGDNQPQHF. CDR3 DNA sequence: TGTGCCAGCAGAAGGATGGGGGACGGCGATAATCAGCCCCAGCATTTT. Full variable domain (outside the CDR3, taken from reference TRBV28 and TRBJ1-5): DVKVTQSSRYLVKRTGEKVFLECVQDMDHENMFWYRQDPGLGLRLIYFSYDVKMKEKGDIPEGYSVSREKKERFSLILESASTNQTSMYLCASRRMGDGDNQPQHFGDGTRLSIL.

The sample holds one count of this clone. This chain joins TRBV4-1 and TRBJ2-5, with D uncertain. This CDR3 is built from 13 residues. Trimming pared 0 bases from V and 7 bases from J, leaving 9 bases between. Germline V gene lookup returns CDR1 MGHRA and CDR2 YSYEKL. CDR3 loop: CASSQEGLGTQYF. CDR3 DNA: TGCGCCAGCAGCCAAGAGGGTTTAGGGACCCAGTACTTC.

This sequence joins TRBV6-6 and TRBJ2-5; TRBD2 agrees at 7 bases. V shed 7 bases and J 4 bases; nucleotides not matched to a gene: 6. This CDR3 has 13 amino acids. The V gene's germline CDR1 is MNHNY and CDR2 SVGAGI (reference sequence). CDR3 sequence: CASNPSGGETQYF. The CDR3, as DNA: TGTGCCAGCAACCCCTCGGGGGGAGAGACCCAGTACTTC.

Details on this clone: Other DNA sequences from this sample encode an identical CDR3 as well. CDR3 DNA: TGCGCCAGCAGCCAAGGGGGCAACACCGGGGAGCTGTTTTTT. Protein: CASSQGGNTGELFF. The rearrangement links TRBV5-1 to TRBJ2-2, with 7 bases fitting TRBD1. J lost 2 bases, V lost 4 bases, and 2 bases had no gene match. This CDR3 is 14 amino acids long. Germline V CDR1 and CDR2: SGHRS, YFSETQ.

CDR3 residues: CASSFIRRGSNQPQHF. In DNA, the CDR3 is TGTGCCAGCAGTTTTATAAGGCGAGGGAGCAATCAGCCCCAGCATTTT. The chain uses TRBV28 and TRBJ1-5; the D is unclear. The germline V gene has CDR1 MDHEN and CDR2 SYDVKM. There are 16 residues in the CDR3. The germline V and J ends were trimmed by 3 bases and 1 base, with 13 bases remaining between them.

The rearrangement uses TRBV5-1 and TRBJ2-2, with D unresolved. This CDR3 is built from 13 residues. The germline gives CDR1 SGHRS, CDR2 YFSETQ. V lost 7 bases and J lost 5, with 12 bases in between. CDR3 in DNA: TGCGCCAGCGGCGGTGGATGGACCGGGGAGCTGTTTTTT. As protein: CASGGGWTGELFF.

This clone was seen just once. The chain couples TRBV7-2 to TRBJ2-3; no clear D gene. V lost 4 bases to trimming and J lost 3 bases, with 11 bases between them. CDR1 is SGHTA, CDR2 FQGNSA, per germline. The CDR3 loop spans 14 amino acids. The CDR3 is CASSSRFGTDTQYF. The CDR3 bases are TGTGCCAGCAGCTCCCGGTTTGGTACAGATACGCAGTATTTT.